The 8 T cell receptor beta chains in this list originate from one sample, sequenced in a study of cytomegalovirus exposure and HLA in healthy donors. This PCR relied on a set of 60 Vbeta primers and 13 Jbeta primers. Clones were sequenced by immunoSEQ multiplex PCR, and TCRdb holds only the in-frame ones, with some missing. The repertoire holds around 65,000 clones, with about 72% as singletons. Input material: PBMCs. The receptor source for this set is a girl aged 10 to 17 in good health and CMV-seropositive.

V usage is TRBV6-6 and J usage is TRBJ2-7, with D possibly being TRBD2 (6 bases). CDR1 MNHNY and CDR2 SVGAGI come from the germline V gene (reference sequence). Trimming removed 7 bases from V and 2 bases from J, with 18 bases in between. This CDR3 has 15 amino acids. The CDR3 DNA reads as TGTGCCAGCATATCCTCTTCAGGAGGGACCTACGAGCAGTACTTC. It codes for CASISSSGGTYEQYF.

V is TRBV27 and J is TRBJ1-2; 8 nucleotides line up with TRBD1. Germline-derived CDR1 and CDR2 are MNHEY and SMNVEV (reference sequence). CDR3 length: 13 residues. J lost 7 bases, V lost 5 bases, and 6 bases had no gene match. CDR3 in amino acids: CASSAQGASGYTF. CDR3 in DNA: TGTGCCAGCAGTGCGCAGGGGGCGAGTGGCTACACCTTC.

The chain recombines TRBV9 with TRBJ2-7, with 9 bases aligning to TRBD1. This CDR3 has 15 amino acids. Losses at the gene ends were 0 bases for V and 4 bases for J; bases not matched to a gene: 5. Germline CDR1 SGDLS, CDR2 YYNGEE. The CDR3 loop is CASSVALTGGYEQYF. The CDR3 DNA follows: TGTGCCAGCAGCGTAGCTTTGACAGGGGGTTACGAGCAGTACTTC.

The chain is built from TRBV5-1 and TRBJ2-2, with 11 bases matching TRBD2. The CDR3 spans 16 residues. CDR1 is SGHRS, CDR2 YFSETQ, per germline. Germline trimming cut 0 bases from V and 2 bases from J; bases unmatched to any gene: 0. The CDR3 is CASSLGLAGNTGELFF. For the CDR3, the DNA is TGCGCCAGCAGCTTGGGACTAGCGGGAAACACCGGGGAGCTGTTTTTT. The full variable domain, its missing parts supplied by reference TRBV5-1 and TRBJ2-2, is KAGVTQTPRYLIKTRGQQVTLSCSPISGHRSVSWYQQTPGQGLQFLFEYFSETQRNKGNFPGRFSGRQFSNSRSEMNVSTLELGDSALYLCASSLGLAGNTGELFFGEGSRLTVL.

This clone was seen only once. The chain employs TRBV7-6 and TRBJ2-5; maybe TRBD2 (5 bases). The DNA matches TRBJ2-7 better at its end, which makes the J call doubtful. The germline V gene has CDR1 SGHVS and CDR2 FNYEAQ. This CDR3 contains 15 residues. CDR3 nucleotides: TGTGCCAGCAGCCCCTCGAGGACCGGGAACGCCGAGCAGTACTTC. It translates to CASSPSRTGNAEQYF.

V gene TRBV5-1 combines with J gene TRBJ2-7, with D hard to call. This CDR3 region has 14 residues. CDR1 and CDR2 from the germline V gene are SGHRS and YFSETQ. V lost 1 base to trimming and J lost 6 bases, with 14 bases between them. CDR3 in DNA: TGCGCCAGCAGCTTGACCCCCCCCGTGCGCGAGCAGTACTTC. Translation: CASSLTPPVREQYF.

V gene TRBV30 combines with J gene TRBJ2-2, with D tentatively TRBD2 (6 bases). Deletions cut 5 bases from V and 7 bases from J, with 23 bases between. This CDR3 has 16 residues. Germline V gene sequence: CDR1 GTSNPN, CDR2 SVGIG (reference sequence). CDR3 bases: TGTGCCTGGGGTCTTCCCGCGGGAAGATACAACGGGGAGCTGTTTTTT. This sequence encodes CAWGLPAGRYNGELFF.

This clone occurred a few times. This sequence joins TRBV4-3 and TRBJ1-2; no firm D call. The CDR3 covers 14 residues. From germline, CDR1 is LGHNA and CDR2 YSLEER. The V end was cut by 0 bases, the J end by 0 bases, with 5 bases between. The CDR3 nucleotides are TGCGCCAGCAGCCAAGATCCGGCTAACTATGGCTACACCTTC. This encodes CASSQDPANYGYTF.